This is a list of T cell receptor beta chains from one sample in a study of shared clonotypes between healthy human individuals. Profiled with immunoSEQ multiplex PCR; TCRdb holds only in-frame clones, not every one. This sample has about 1.1 million clones; 70% to 80% occur once, and the top ten carry under 0.8%. Sequences were obtained from memory CD4+ T cells from PBMCs. The source is a man younger than 35 in good health. Some clones in this sample may be carry-over from other donors' samples. CDR3s include the opening cysteine and the closing phenylalanine or tryptophan. The order of the fields is V gene, J gene, D gene, clone size, CDR3 protein, CDR3 DNA. A D gene is named only where the DNA matches it firmly. The size entry is marked missing in some rows and otherwise reads once, few, many or a size class.

v_call: TRBV5-4
j_call: TRBJ2-5
d_call: TRBD1
clone_size: NA
cdr3_aa: CASSHRQGGGQETQYF
cdr3_nt: TGTGCCAGCAGCCACCGACAGGGGGGGGGCCAAGAGACCCAGTACTTC

v_call: TRBV28
j_call: TRBJ2-2
d_call: TRBD2
clone_size: NA
cdr3_aa: CASSLRSWTSGNTGELFF
cdr3_nt: TGTGCCAGCAGTTTACGATCATGGACTAGCGGGAACACCGGGGAGCTGTTTTTT

v_call: TRBV19
j_call: TRBJ1-1
d_call: TRBD1
clone_size: NA
cdr3_aa: CASSRGQGFEAFF
cdr3_nt: TGTGCCAGTAGTAGGGGACAGGGCTTTGAAGCTTTCTTT

v_call: TRBV5-1
j_call: TRBJ2-7
d_call: TRBD2
clone_size: NA
cdr3_aa: CASSSESSGRIRYF
cdr3_nt: TGCGCCAGCAGCTCGGAATCTAGCGGGAGGATTCGGTACTTC

v_call: TRBV5-1
j_call: TRBJ2-2
d_call: TRBD2
clone_size: NA
cdr3_aa: CASSLAGTSAPNTGELFF
cdr3_nt: TGCGCCAGCAGCTTAGCCGGTACTAGCGCCCCGAACACCGGGGAGCTGTTTTTT

v_call: TRBV15
j_call: TRBJ2-7
d_call: TRBD1
clone_size: NA
cdr3_aa: CATSTDTGGYEQYF
cdr3_nt: TGTGCCACCAGCACCGATACAGGGGGCTACGAGCAGTACTTC

v_call: TRBV28
j_call: TRBJ1-5
d_call: NA
clone_size: many
cdr3_aa: CASSLGRVQDF
cdr3_nt: TGTGCCAGCAGTCTCGGTCGAGTGCAGGATTTT

v_call: TRBV4-1
j_call: TRBJ1-2
d_call: NA
clone_size: NA
cdr3_aa: CASSETANYGYTF
cdr3_nt: TGCGCCAGCAGCGAGACAGCAAACTATGGCTACACCTTC

v_call: TRBV11-3
j_call: TRBJ1-1
d_call: TRBD1
clone_size: NA
cdr3_aa: CASSRVTGAEAFF
cdr3_nt: TGTGCCAGCAGCCGAGTGACAGGGGCTGAAGCTTTCTTT

v_call: TRBV5-1
j_call: TRBJ2-5
d_call: TRBD1
clone_size: few
cdr3_aa: CASSRTGGEGKETQYF
cdr3_nt: TGCGCCAGCAGCCGAACAGGGGGCGAGGGAAAAGAGACCCAGTACTTC

v_call: TRBV6-6
j_call: TRBJ1-1
d_call: TRBD1
clone_size: NA
cdr3_aa: CASRRRQGDTEAFF
cdr3_nt: TGTGCCAGCAGACGCCGACAGGGCGACACTGAAGCTTTCTTT

v_call: TRBV5-1
j_call: TRBJ1-1
d_call: TRBD1
clone_size: NA
cdr3_aa: CASSSTGTGYGAFF
cdr3_nt: TGCGCCAGCAGCTCGACCGGGACAGGTTACGGAGCTTTCTTT

v_call: TRBV7-3
j_call: TRBJ2-2
d_call: TRBD1
clone_size: few
cdr3_aa: CASSFTGQALNTGELFF
cdr3_nt: TGTGCCAGCAGCTTTACAGGACAGGCGTTGAACACCGGGGAGCTGTTTTTT

v_call: TRBV4-2
j_call: TRBJ1-1
d_call: NA
clone_size: many
cdr3_aa: CASSQDGPNTEAFF
cdr3_nt: TGTGCCAGCAGCCAAGACGGTCCGAACACTGAAGCTTTCTTT

v_call: TRBV6-1
j_call: TRBJ1-5
d_call: NA
clone_size: NA
cdr3_aa: CASRQGLSNQPQHF
cdr3_nt: TGTGCCAGCAGACAGGGATTGAGCAATCAGCCCCAGCATTTT

v_call: TRBV18
j_call: TRBJ2-6
d_call: NA
clone_size: NA
cdr3_aa: CASSPRNSGANVLTF
cdr3_nt: TGTGCCAGCTCACCGAGGAACTCTGGGGCCAACGTCCTGACTTTC

v_call: TRBV11-3
j_call: TRBJ2-1
d_call: NA
clone_size: NA
cdr3_aa: CASSLALGGEQFF
cdr3_nt: TGTGCCAGCAGCTTAGCTTTAGGGGGTGAGCAGTTCTTC

v_call: TRBV6-6
j_call: TRBJ1-6
d_call: TRBD1
clone_size: NA
cdr3_aa: CASSVRQGPDSPLHF
cdr3_nt: TGTGCCAGCAGCGTCAGACAGGGTCCGGATTCACCCCTCCACTTT

v_call: TRBV19
j_call: TRBJ2-5
d_call: TRBD2
clone_size: NA
cdr3_aa: CASSISSGQETQYF
cdr3_nt: TGTGCCAGTAGTATTTCTAGCGGCCAAGAGACCCAGTACTTC

v_call: TRBV7-9
j_call: TRBJ1-5
d_call: NA
clone_size: once
cdr3_aa: CASSPGGGHNQPQHF
cdr3_nt: TGTGCCAGCAGCCCGGGGGGGGGCCACAATCAGCCCCAGCATTTT

v_call: TRBV9
j_call: TRBJ2-7
d_call: TRBD2
clone_size: NA
cdr3_aa: CASSVGGTSDYEQYF
cdr3_nt: TGTGCCAGCAGCGTAGGAGGGACTAGCGACTACGAGCAGTACTTC

v_call: TRBV2
j_call: TRBJ1-2
d_call: NA
clone_size: NA
cdr3_aa: CASSYSPYGYTF
cdr3_nt: TGTGCCAGCAGTTACAGTCCCTATGGCTACACCTTC

v_call: TRBV15
j_call: TRBJ1-4
d_call: TRBD1
clone_size: NA
cdr3_aa: CATSSLPGGGNEKLFF
cdr3_nt: TGTGCCACCAGCAGCCTTCCAGGGGGCGGTAATGAAAAACTGTTTTTT

v_call: TRBV29-1
j_call: TRBJ1-2
d_call: TRBD1
clone_size: NA
cdr3_aa: CSARDRAIYGYTF
cdr3_nt: TGCAGCGCTCGGGACAGGGCTATCTATGGCTACACCTTC

v_call: TRBV2
j_call: TRBJ1-1
d_call: NA
clone_size: few
cdr3_aa: CASRDPGAENTEAFF
cdr3_nt: TGTGCCAGCAGGGACCCGGGGGCAGAGAACACTGAAGCTTTCTTT

v_call: TRBV28
j_call: TRBJ2-5
d_call: TRBD1
clone_size: few
cdr3_aa: CASSSTSGGGETQYF
cdr3_nt: TGTGCCAGCAGTTCGACCTCAGGGGGCGGAGAGACCCAGTACTTC

v_call: TRBV6-5
j_call: TRBJ2-5
d_call: TRBD1
clone_size: NA
cdr3_aa: CASSRTSGQGGAQYF
cdr3_nt: TGTGCCAGCAGTCGGACTTCGGGACAGGGCGGGGCCCAGTACTTC

v_call: TRBV19
j_call: TRBJ1-2
d_call: TRBD1
clone_size: once
cdr3_aa: CASRRDSFYYGYTF
cdr3_nt: TGTGCCAGTAGACGGGACAGCTTCTACTATGGCTACACCTTC

v_call: TRBV7-9
j_call: TRBJ2-5
d_call: NA
clone_size: NA
cdr3_aa: CASSSWQGWMETQYF
cdr3_nt: TGTGCCAGCAGCTCCTGGCAGGGGTGGATGGAGACCCAGTACTTC

v_call: TRBV7-2
j_call: TRBJ2-3
d_call: TRBD1
clone_size: NA
cdr3_aa: CASSYDGTGKQYF
cdr3_nt: TGTGCCAGCAGCTACGACGGGACAGGCAAGCAGTATTTT

v_call: TRBV4-1
j_call: TRBJ2-7
d_call: NA
clone_size: few
cdr3_aa: CASSHSVLALSATDAEQYF
cdr3_nt: TGCGCCAGCAGCCATTCTGTCCTAGCTCTCTCCGCGACGGACGCCGAGCAGTACTTC

v_call: TRBV5-1
j_call: TRBJ1-1
d_call: NA
clone_size: NA
cdr3_aa: CASSPRGAGMNTEAFF
cdr3_nt: TGCGCCAGCAGCCCGAGGGGGGCAGGCATGAACACTGAAGCTTTCTTT

v_call: TRBV6-6
j_call: TRBJ1-3
d_call: TRBD1
clone_size: NA
cdr3_aa: CASSYRTGTTGNTIYF
cdr3_nt: TGTGCCAGCAGTTACAGGACAGGGACTACCGGAAACACCATATATTTT

v_call: TRBV7-9
j_call: TRBJ1-5
d_call: TRBD1
clone_size: once
cdr3_aa: CASSQSGTGGYSNQPQHF
cdr3_nt: TGTGCCAGCAGCCAATCCGGGACAGGGGGATATAGCAATCAGCCCCAGCATTTT

v_call: TRBV7-9
j_call: TRBJ2-1
d_call: TRBD2
clone_size: NA
cdr3_aa: CASSSRVGLAGQHEQFF
cdr3_nt: TGTGCCAGCAGCTCCCGAGTAGGGCTAGCGGGACAACATGAGCAGTTCTTC

v_call: TRBV5-1
j_call: TRBJ2-1
d_call: TRBD2
clone_size: few
cdr3_aa: CASSLEPSGSNEQFF
cdr3_nt: TGCGCCAGCAGCTTGGAGCCTAGCGGGAGCAATGAGCAGTTCTTC

v_call: TRBV18
j_call: TRBJ2-5
d_call: NA
clone_size: NA
cdr3_aa: CASSPSAETQYF
cdr3_nt: TGTGCCAGCTCACCCTCTGCGGAGACCCAGTACTTC

v_call: TRBV30
j_call: TRBJ2-5
d_call: NA
clone_size: once
cdr3_aa: CAWSVVLGETQYF
cdr3_nt: TGTGCCTGGAGTGTTGTTCTCGGAGAGACCCAGTACTTC

v_call: TRBV30
j_call: TRBJ1-1
d_call: NA
clone_size: few
cdr3_aa: CAWSGRADTEAFF
cdr3_nt: TGTGCCTGGAGTGGGAGGGCGGACACTGAAGCTTTCTTT

v_call: TRBV18
j_call: TRBJ2-3
d_call: NA
clone_size: once
cdr3_aa: CASSPGVTDTQYF
cdr3_nt: TGTGCCAGCTCACCAGGAGTAACAGATACGCAGTATTTT

v_call: TRBV30
j_call: TRBJ2-7
d_call: NA
clone_size: NA
cdr3_aa: CAWGAATYEQYF
cdr3_nt: TGTGCCTGGGGGGCTGCAACCTACGAGCAGTACTTC

v_call: TRBV18
j_call: TRBJ2-3
d_call: TRBD2
clone_size: NA
cdr3_aa: CASGAGDTDTQYF
cdr3_nt: TGTGCCAGCGGAGCGGGAGACACAGATACGCAGTATTTT

v_call: TRBV5-1
j_call: TRBJ2-2
d_call: NA
clone_size: NA
cdr3_aa: CASSELGGGTGELFF
cdr3_nt: TGCGCCAGCAGCGAACTAGGGGGTGGTACCGGGGAGCTGTTTTTT

v_call: TRBV25-1
j_call: TRBJ2-3
d_call: NA
clone_size: NA
cdr3_aa: CASSPVERTDTQYF
cdr3_nt: TGTGCCAGCTCCCCTGTGGAGAGGACAGATACGCAGTATTTT

v_call: TRBV28
j_call: TRBJ2-2
d_call: NA
clone_size: NA
cdr3_aa: CASRFRVAGTGELFF
cdr3_nt: TGTGCCAGCAGGTTCAGGGTGGCGGGCACCGGGGAGCTGTTTTTT

v_call: TRBV18
j_call: TRBJ1-1
d_call: TRBD1
clone_size: NA
cdr3_aa: CASSRDRGVNTEAFF
cdr3_nt: TGTGCCAGCTCCCGGGACAGGGGTGTGAACACTGAAGCTTTCTTT

v_call: TRBV29-1
j_call: TRBJ2-3
d_call: NA
clone_size: NA
cdr3_aa: CSAKGDQRYTQYF
cdr3_nt: TGCAGCGCCAAAGGGGACCAGCGATATACGCAGTATTTT

v_call: TRBV7-2
j_call: TRBJ2-5
d_call: TRBD1
clone_size: NA
cdr3_aa: CASSSTGGLSGTQYF
cdr3_nt: TGTGCCAGCAGCTCGACAGGGGGGCTATCTGGGACCCAGTACTTC

v_call: TRBV28
j_call: TRBJ1-3
d_call: TRBD1
clone_size: NA
cdr3_aa: CASSSTGGSYGNTIYF
cdr3_nt: TGTGCCAGCAGTTCGACAGGGGGTTCTTATGGAAACACCATATATTTT

v_call: TRBV28
j_call: TRBJ1-4
d_call: TRBD1
clone_size: NA
cdr3_aa: CASSLPQGQINEKLFF
cdr3_nt: TGTGCCAGCAGTCTACCCCAGGGACAGATTAATGAAAAACTGTTTTTT